The 3 T cell receptor beta chains given below trace back to one sample, sequenced in a study of esophageal squamous cell carcinoma under preoperative chemotherapy. The sample's time point: after preoperative PTX-NDP chemotherapy. A single record per CDR3 protein comes from TCRdb applying MiXCR to the PCR reads. The sample lists 34,000 or so distinct CDR3 sequences, under 60% occurring once. Sample collection was performed from a patient given preoperative chemotherapy. These receptors came from a human donor with esophageal squamous cell carcinoma. The donor label of this sample is uncertain.

As for this clonotype: Sequence at one end of the junction differs from germline and may be a read error. The chain recombines TRBV7-3 with TRBJ2-3, with no clear D. The CDR3 sequence is 15 residues long. Germline V gene lookup returns CDR1 SGHTA and CDR2 FQGTGA. CDR3 nucleotide sequence: TGTGCCAGCAGCCAAGGGCTTTGCGCCAAAAATACGCAGTATTTC. Its translation is CASSQGLCAKNTQYF.

There are many counts of this clonotype. The J gene is TRBJ2-5, the V gene TRBV27, with unresolved D. The CDR3 runs 15 residues. V shed 1 base and J shed 3 bases, with 12 bases lying between them. Germline V gives CDR1 MNHEY, CDR2 SMNVEV (reference sequence). CDR3 sequence reads: CASSLFGQAKETQYF. In DNA, the CDR3 is TGTGCCAGCAGTTTATTCGGGCAGGCCAAAGAGACCCAGTACTTC.

As concerns this clonotype: It may be a read error: a sequence one base away is much more abundant. The chain recombines TRBV25-1 with TRBJ2-1, with 7 bases identical to TRBD2. V was pared by 2 bases and J by 13 bases, with 11 bases of the junction left unmatched. The CDR3 extends over 14 amino acids. Looked up from germline, CDR1 is MGHDK and CDR2 is SYGVNS. The CDR3 reads CASSEDSLAATQFF. CDR3 DNA sequence: TGTGCCAGCAGTGAAGATAGTCTAGCGGCGACCCAGTTCTTC.